This T cell receptor (beta chain) was identified during a study of blood T cells in healthy people across ages. The second PCR ran about 6 to 11 cycles with a sample-barcoded 5' primer and J-beta primers. One entry per CDR3 protein results from TCRdb running MiXCR on the 5' RACE reads. The sample lists about 1.6 million distinct CDR3 sequences; 30% to 35% were seen once. This clonotype was observed a handful of times. This sequence originates from a woman in her 30s in good health. What was sequenced was blood.

CDR3 loop: CASSGSRQGAYEQYF. The CDR3 DNA is TGCGCCAGCAGCGGATCGCGGCAGGGGGCCTACGAGCAGTACTTC. The chain has TRBV5-1 and TRBJ2-7, with TRBD1 identical over 7 bases. V lost 4 bases, J lost 2 bases, and 9 bases stayed unmatched. CDR3 size: 15 residues. Germline CDR1 reads SGHRS; CDR2 reads YFSETQ.